This TCR beta chain emerged from a study of shared clonotypes between healthy human individuals. Germline assignment: CDR1 MRHNA and CDR2 SNTAGT. J was trimmed by 7 bases and V by 5 bases; bases with no gene match: 5. The CDR3 consists of 13 residues. CD45RO-negative, CCR7-positively selected cells formed the naive CD8 fraction, excluding terminally differentiated effector memory CD45RA+ cells. Sequenced by immunoSEQ multiplex PCR; TCRdb stores in-frame clones only, minus some. Among approximately 1.9 million clones listed, approximately 92% were seen once. The sequenced sample was naive CD8+ T cells from PBMCs. The clonotype was recovered from a man aged 18-30 years in good health. Some clones in this sample may be carry-over from other donors' samples. The chain has TRBV6-4 and TRBJ2-1; 7 bases agree with TRBD1. For the CDR3, the DNA is TGTGCCAGCAGTACCCTCAGGGGGAATGAGCAGTTCTTC. It translates to CASSTLRGNEQFF.